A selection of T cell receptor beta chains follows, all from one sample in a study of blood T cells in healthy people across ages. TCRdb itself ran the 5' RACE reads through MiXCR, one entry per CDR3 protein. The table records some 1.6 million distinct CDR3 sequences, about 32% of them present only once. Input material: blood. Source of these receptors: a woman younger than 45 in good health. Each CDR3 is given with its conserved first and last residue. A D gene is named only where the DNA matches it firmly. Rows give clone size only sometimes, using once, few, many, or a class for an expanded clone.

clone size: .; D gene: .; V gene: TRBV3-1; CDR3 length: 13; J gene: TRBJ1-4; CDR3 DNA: TGTGCCAGCAGCCAAGGGCCCAATGAAAAACTGTTTTTT; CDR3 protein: CASSQGPNEKLFF
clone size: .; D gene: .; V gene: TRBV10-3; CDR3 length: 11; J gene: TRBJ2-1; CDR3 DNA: TGTGCCACCAGTCAGAGGAATGAGCAGTTCTTC; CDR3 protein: CATSQRNEQFF
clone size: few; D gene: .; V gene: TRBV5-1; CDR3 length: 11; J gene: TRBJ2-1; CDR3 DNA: TGCGCCAGCAAATCGGTCGCTGAGCAGTTCTTC; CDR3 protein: CASKSVAEQFF
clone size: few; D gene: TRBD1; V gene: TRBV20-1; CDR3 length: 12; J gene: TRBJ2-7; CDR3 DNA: TGCAGTGCAGGACAGGGGCTAGGCGAGCAGTACTTC; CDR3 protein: CSAGQGLGEQYF
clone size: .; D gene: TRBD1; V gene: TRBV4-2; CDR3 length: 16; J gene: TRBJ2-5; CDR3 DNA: TGTGCCAGCAGCCAATCTCCGGGACAGGGGGCCGAGACCCAGTACTTC; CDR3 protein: CASSQSPGQGAETQYF
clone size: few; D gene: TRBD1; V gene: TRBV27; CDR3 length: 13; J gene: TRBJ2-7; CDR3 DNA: TGTGCCAGCAGTTACGGGGACAGGGACGAGCAGTACTTC; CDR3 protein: CASSYGDRDEQYF
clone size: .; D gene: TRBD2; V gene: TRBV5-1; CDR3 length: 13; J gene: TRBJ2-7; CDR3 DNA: TGCGCCAGCGCTCGGGGGGAAACCTACGAGCAGTACTTC; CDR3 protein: CASARGETYEQYF
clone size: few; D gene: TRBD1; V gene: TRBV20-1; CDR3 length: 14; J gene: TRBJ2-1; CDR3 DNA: TGCAGTGCTATAAGGACAGGGTCCTACAATGAGCAGTTCTTC; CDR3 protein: CSAIRTGSYNEQFF
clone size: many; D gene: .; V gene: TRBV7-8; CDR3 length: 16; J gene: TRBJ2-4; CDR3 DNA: TGTGCCAGCAGCTTAAAGTCTCTGATGGCGGTGGACATTCAGTACTTC; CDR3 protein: CASSLKSLMAVDIQYF
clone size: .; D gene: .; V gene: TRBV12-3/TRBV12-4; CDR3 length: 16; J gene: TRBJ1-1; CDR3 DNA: TGTGCCAGCGGGTTTGGGGGCAGGGCGCCCAACACTGAAGCTTTCTTT; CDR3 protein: CASGFGGRAPNTEAFF
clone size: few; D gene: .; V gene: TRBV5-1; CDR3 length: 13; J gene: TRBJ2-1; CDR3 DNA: TGCGCCAGCAGACGACCGCCCGGTGCTGAGCAGTTCTTC; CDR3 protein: CASRRPPGAEQFF
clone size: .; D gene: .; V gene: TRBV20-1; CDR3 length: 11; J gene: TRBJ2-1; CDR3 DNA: TGCAGTGCCACACCTGCTAATGAGCAGTTCTTC; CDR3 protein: CSATPANEQFF
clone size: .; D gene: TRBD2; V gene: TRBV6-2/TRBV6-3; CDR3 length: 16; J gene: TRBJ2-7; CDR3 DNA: TGTGCCAGCAGTTACTCTCTAGCGGGAGGTTCCTACGAGCAGTACTTC; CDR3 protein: CASSYSLAGGSYEQYF
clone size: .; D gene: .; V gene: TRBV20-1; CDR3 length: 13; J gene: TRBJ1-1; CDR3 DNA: TGCAGTGCAGCTATCGGCTTGAACACTGAAGCTTTCTTT; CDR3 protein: CSAAIGLNTEAFF
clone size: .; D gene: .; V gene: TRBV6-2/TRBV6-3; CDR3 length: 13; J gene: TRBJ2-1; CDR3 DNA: TGTGCCAGCAGTTACGGTATCGGGGATGAGCAGTTCTTC; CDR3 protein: CASSYGIGDEQFF
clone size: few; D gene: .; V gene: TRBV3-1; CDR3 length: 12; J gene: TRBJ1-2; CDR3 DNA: TGTGCCAGCAGCAGAACAGGGTATGGCTGCACCTTC; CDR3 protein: CASSRTGYGCTF
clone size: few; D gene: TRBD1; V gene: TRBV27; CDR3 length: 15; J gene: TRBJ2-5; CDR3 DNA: TGTGCCAGCAGTTTAGCCGACAGGGGGCGAGAGACCCAGTACTTC; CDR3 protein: CASSLADRGRETQYF
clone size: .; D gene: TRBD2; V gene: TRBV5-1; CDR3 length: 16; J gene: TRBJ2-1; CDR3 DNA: TGCGCCAGCAGCTCCACCTGGCGGGGGGGCCGGAATGAGCAGTTCTTC; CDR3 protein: CASSSTWRGGRNEQFF
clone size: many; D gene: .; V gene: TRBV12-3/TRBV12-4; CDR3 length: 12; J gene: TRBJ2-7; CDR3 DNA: TGTGCCAGCAGTTACATATGGGGCGAGCAGTACTTC; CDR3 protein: CASSYIWGEQYF
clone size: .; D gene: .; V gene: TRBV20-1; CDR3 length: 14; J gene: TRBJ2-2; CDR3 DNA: TGCAGTGCTGAAAACAGGGGGGGTACCGGGGAGCTGTTTTTT; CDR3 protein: CSAENRGGTGELFF
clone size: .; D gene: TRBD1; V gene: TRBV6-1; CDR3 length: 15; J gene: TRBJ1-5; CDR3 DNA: TGTGCCAGCAGTGCGGACAGGGGTATCAATCAGCCCCCGCATTTT; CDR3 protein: CASSADRGINQPPHF
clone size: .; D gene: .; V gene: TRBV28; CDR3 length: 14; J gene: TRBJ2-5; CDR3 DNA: TGTGCCAGCAGTTTGTGGACAGCCAAAGAGACCCAGTACTTC; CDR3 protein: CASSLWTAKETQYF
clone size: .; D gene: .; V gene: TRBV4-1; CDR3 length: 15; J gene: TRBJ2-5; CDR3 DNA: TGCGCCAGCGGCCAACAAAGCAGGAGTCAAGAGACCCAGTACTTC; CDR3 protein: CASGQQSRSQETQYF
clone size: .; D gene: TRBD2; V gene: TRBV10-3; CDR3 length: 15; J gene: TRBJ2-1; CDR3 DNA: TGTGCCATCAGTGACCGGCGGGGGGGTTACAATGAGCAGTTCTTC; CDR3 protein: CAISDRRGGYNEQFF
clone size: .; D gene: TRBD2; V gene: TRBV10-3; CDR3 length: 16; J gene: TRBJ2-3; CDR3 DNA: TGTGCCATCAGTGACTTGCGGGGGGGGAACACAGATACGCAGTATTTT; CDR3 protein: CAISDLRGGNTDTQYF
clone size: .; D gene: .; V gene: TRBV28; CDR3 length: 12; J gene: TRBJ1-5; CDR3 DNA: TGTGCCATCGAGGGGAACAATCAGCCCCAGCATTTT; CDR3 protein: CAIEGNNQPQHF
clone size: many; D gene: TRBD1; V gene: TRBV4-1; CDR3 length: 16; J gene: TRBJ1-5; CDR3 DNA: TGCGCCAGCAGCCAAGATAGAACAGGGGGAAGGCAGCCCCAGCATTTT; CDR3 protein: CASSQDRTGGRQPQHF
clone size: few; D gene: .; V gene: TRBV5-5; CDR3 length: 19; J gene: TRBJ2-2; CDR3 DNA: TGTGCCAGCAGCTCGGACAGGCCCGCGGGGGGAACGTATACCGGGGAGCTGTTTTTT; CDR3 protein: CASSSDRPAGGTYTGELFF
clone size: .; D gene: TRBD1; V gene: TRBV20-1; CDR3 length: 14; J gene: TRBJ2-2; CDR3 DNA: TGCAGTGCATACGACAGGGGGCACGGCGGGGAGCTGTTTTTT; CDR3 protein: CSAYDRGHGGELFF
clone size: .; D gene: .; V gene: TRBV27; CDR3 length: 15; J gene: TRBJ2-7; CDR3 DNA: TGTGCCAGCAGTAGACAGTCAATAGCTATATACGAGCAGTACTTC; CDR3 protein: CASSRQSIAIYEQYF
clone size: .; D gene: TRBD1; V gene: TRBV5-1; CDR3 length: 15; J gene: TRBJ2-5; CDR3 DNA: TGCGCCAGCAGCTCCCTAGGACAGGGGAGAGAGACCCAGTACTTC; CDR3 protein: CASSSLGQGRETQYF
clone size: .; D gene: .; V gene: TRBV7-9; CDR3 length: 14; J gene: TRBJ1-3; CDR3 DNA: TGTGCCCTCTCTGCGGGGTTCCCAGGAAACACCATATATTTT; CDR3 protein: CALSAGFPGNTIYF
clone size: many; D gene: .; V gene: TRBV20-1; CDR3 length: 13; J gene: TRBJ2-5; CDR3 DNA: TGCAGTGCTAGTGGGACTCTGCAAGAGACCCAGTACTTC; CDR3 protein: CSASGTLQETQYF
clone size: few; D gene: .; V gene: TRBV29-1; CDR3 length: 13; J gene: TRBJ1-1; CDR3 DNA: TGCAGCGTTGATAAGGGGGGAATGACTGAAGCTTTCTTT; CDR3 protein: CSVDKGGMTEAFF
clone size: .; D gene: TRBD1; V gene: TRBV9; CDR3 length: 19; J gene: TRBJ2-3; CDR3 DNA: TGTGCCAGCAGCGTAGCTCAGGGCGGGACAGGGATTTCGGGAGATACGCAGTATTTT; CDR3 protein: CASSVAQGGTGISGDTQYF